This T cell receptor beta chain was found in a study of control samples from healthy donors and cancer patients. A single count supports this clone. The data were produced by immunoSEQ multiplex PCR, yet TCRdb's version contains in-frame clones alone and is incomplete. The table has fewer than 200,000 clones, 90% to 95% seen once. This CDR3 contains 15 residues. V lost 5 bases and J lost 4; bases outside the gene matches: 8. The V gene's germline CDR1 is MDHEN and CDR2 SYDVKM. This rearrangement joins TRBV28 to TRBJ1-1; 9 positions match TRBD1. The sequencing sample was made of PBMCs. This TCR was recovered from a man in his 60s with colorectal cancer. The CDR3 sequence: CASSPDRGVTTEAFF. The CDR3 nucleotides are TGTGCCAGCAGTCCCGACAGGGGGGTGACCACTGAAGCTTTCTTT.